Shown below are 8 T cell receptor beta chains from a single sample sequenced in a study of T cell repertoires in urothelial bladder cancer. The protocol was immunoSEQ multiplex PCR, while the TCRdb copy is restricted to in-frame clones and leaves out a portion. Among 13,000 or so clones listed, just over 65% were seen once. Sequencing used tumor-infiltrating cells from bladder cancer. These receptors were collected from a human donor with urothelial carcinoma.

This chain uses TRBV5-6 with TRBJ2-2; TRBD2 matches 14 bases. CDR3 length equals 17 residues. Germline V gene data show CDR1 as SGHDT and CDR2 as YYEEEE. V was clipped by 4 bases and J by 4 bases; unmatched bases: 6. CDR3 sequence: CASSTGLAGVRTGELFF. The CDR3 region has the DNA TGTGCCAGCAGCACGGGACTAGCGGGGGTACGCACCGGGGAGCTGTTTTTT.

The chain couples TRBV7-6 to TRBJ1-1; the D is unclear. The germline V and J ends were trimmed by 0 bases and 1 base, with 12 bases remaining between them. Germline V gene sequence: CDR1 SGHVS, CDR2 FNYEAQ. This CDR3 is built from 16 residues. The CDR3 DNA reads TGTGCCAGCAGCTTAGCGCTGCCTCCCCAGAACACTGAAGCTTTCTTT. This sequence encodes CASSLALPPQNTEAFF. The full variable domain, its missing parts supplied by reference TRBV7-6 and TRBJ1-1, is GAGVSQSPRYKVTKRGQDVALRCDPISGHVSLYWYRQALGQGPEFLTYFNYEAQQDKSGLPNDRFSAERPEGSISTLTIQRTEQRDSAMYRCASSLALPPQNTEAFFGQGTRLTVV.

This chain uses TRBV5-1 with TRBJ1-4; D is uncertain. The CDR3 runs to 14 residues. V was clipped by 2 bases and J by 5 bases, with 10 bases between them. The V gene's germline CDR1 is SGHRS and CDR2 YFSETQ. CDR3 residues: CASSFQALNEKLFF. CDR3 nucleotide sequence: TGCGCCAGCAGCTTCCAGGCACTAAATGAAAAACTGTTTTTT.

To note about this clone: Other nucleotide sequences in the sample specify the same CDR3. CDR3 region: CASSQDGGGRDTQYF. DNA for the CDR3: TGCGCCAGCAGCCAAGATGGGGGGGGGCGGGATACGCAGTATTTT. V usage is TRBV4-1 and J usage is TRBJ2-3; a possible D gene is TRBD2 (7 bases). The germline CDR1 and CDR2 sequences are MGHRA and YSYEKL. The CDR3 covers 15 residues. Trimming took 0 bases from V and 6 from J, leaving 13 bases between them.

The genes are TRBV14 and TRBJ2-1; no reliable D call. This CDR3 comprises 11 residues. Germline CDR1 reads SGHDN; CDR2 reads FVKESK. Trimming pared 5 bases from V and 8 bases from J, leaving 7 bases between. CDR3 DNA sequence: TGTGCCAGCAGCTTCCTTGATGAGCAGTTCTTC. This encodes CASSFLDEQFF.

The chain joins TRBV10-3 to TRBJ2-7; 11 bases map to TRBD1. V dropped 0 bases and J dropped 4; count of bases not matched to a gene: 5. Germline CDR1 ENHRY, CDR2 SYGVKD. The CDR3 loop spans 16 amino acids. The CDR3 DNA reads as TGTGCCATCAGTGAGTCGGGGACAGGGGGAGGTTACGAGCAGTACGTC. It yields the protein CAISESGTGGGYEQYV.

This rearrangement joins TRBV30 to TRBJ1-2; TRBD1 might be the D (6 bases). Germline-derived CDR1 and CDR2 are GTSNPN and SVGIG (reference sequence). Trimming left V 0 bases short and J 11 bases short, with 16 bases between. The CDR3 is 13 amino acids. CDR3 bases: TGTGCCTGGAGTGTAGGGGGGGTGACAAGTTACACCTTC. Amino acids: CAWSVGGVTSYTF.

This chain links TRBV5-4 with TRBJ2-7; TRBD2 aligns across 14 bases. This CDR3 spans 16 amino acids. Germline CDR1 SGHNT, CDR2 YYREEE (reference sequence). V lost 3 bases to trimming and J lost 8 bases; unmatched junction nucleotides: 10. The CDR3: CASSSREGTSGGQQYF. In nucleotides, the CDR3 is TGTGCCAGCAGCTCCCGGGAAGGGACTAGCGGGGGTCAGCAGTACTTC.